These 18 T cell receptor beta chains originate from one sample sequenced in a study of blood T cell repertoires in COVID-19. The protocol was immunoSEQ multiplex PCR, while the TCRdb copy is restricted to in-frame clones and leaves out a portion. The table lists under 200,000 clones, 90% to 95% of them singletons. Specimen: peripheral blood. These receptors all stem from a middle-aged man with acute or convalescent COVID-19.

This chain joins TRBV21-1 and TRBJ2-4; the D segment call TRBD2 is taken from the table without a DNA check. TRBV21-1 is described as a pseudogene. The CDR3 sequence is 16 residues long. The CDR3 sequence is CARSAGTSSSKNIQYF. The DNA of the CDR3 is TGTGCCCGGTCGGCGGGTACTAGCAGTTCCAAAAACATTCAGTACTTC.

The V and J genes are TRBV27 and TRBJ1-4; D remains ambiguous. CDR3 size: 14 residues. Between the trimmed V and J ends, which lost 2 bases and 7 bases, there was a span of 11 bases. Germline CDR1 and CDR2: MNHEY and SMNVEV (reference sequence). The CDR3 is CASSLGYGGEKLFF. DNA of the CDR3: TGTGCCAGCAGTTTAGGGTACGGAGGTGAAAAACTGTTTTTT. The complete variable domain, with remaining parts taken from reference TRBV27 and TRBJ1-4, reads EAQVTQNPRYLITVTGKKLTVTCSQNMNHEYMSWYRQDPGLGLRQIYYSMNVEVTDKGDVPEGYKVSRKEKRNFPLILESPSPNQTSLYFCASSLGYGGEKLFFGSGTQLSVL.

V usage is TRBV10-3 and J usage is TRBJ1-5; D not resolved. Germline V gene sequence: CDR1 ENHRY, CDR2 SYGVKD. The CDR3 is 14 amino acids. Trimming took off 7 bases at V and 0 bases at J, with 10 bases between the two ends. The CDR3 bases are TGTGCCATCACGACGGACTATAGCAATCAGCCCCAGCATTTT. It translates to CAITTDYSNQPQHF.

The gene calls are TRBV6-2 or TRBV6-3 and TRBJ2-1, with 9 bases aligning to TRBD2. The CDR3 totals 18 residues. CDR1 and CDR2 (germline): MNHEY, SVGEGT. Trimming at V came to 5 bases and at J to 1 base, leaving 12 bases not matched to a gene. This chain's CDR3 is CASSHTALAGTSYNEQFF. The CDR3 nucleotides read TGTGCCAGCAGTCACACTGCCCTAGCGGGGACTTCCTACAATGAGCAGTTCTTC.

The chain is built from TRBV29-1 and TRBJ2-1; the match to TRBD1 covers 8 bases. V was clipped by 2 bases and J by 7 bases; unmatched bases: 4. The CDR3 has 13 amino acids. CDR1 SQVTM and CDR2 ANQGSEA come from the germline V gene. The CDR3 loop reads CSVEQGAGNEQFF. As DNA, the CDR3 is TGCAGCGTTGAACAGGGGGCGGGTAATGAGCAGTTCTTC.

The chain employs TRBV6-1 and TRBJ2-2, with D tentatively TRBD1 (6 bases). V lost 4 bases to trimming and J lost 2 bases, with 14 bases between them. This CDR3 region has 16 residues. The V gene's germline CDR1 is MNHNS and CDR2 SASEGT. The CDR3 DNA follows: TGTGCCAGCAGTGGACACCGGGACACCAACACCGGGGAGCTGTTTTTT. It codes for CASSGHRDTNTGELFF.

The rearrangement uses TRBV10-3 and TRBJ2-2; D may be TRBD1 (5 bases). This CDR3 region has 16 residues. The V and J ends lost 3 bases and 4 bases respectively, with 15 bases between them. Germline lookup yields CDR1 ENHRY and CDR2 SYGVKD. This CDR3 reads CAISDPTLQGTGELFF. CDR3 nucleotide sequence: TGTGCCATCAGTGACCCGACTCTCCAGGGCACCGGGGAGCTGTTTTTT.

V gene TRBV7-3 combines with J gene TRBJ2-7; perhaps TRBD1 as D (5 bases). Germline CDR1 reads SGHTA; CDR2 reads FQGTGA. Trimming shortened V by 2 bases and J by 6 bases, and 11 bases separated the two germline ends. This CDR3 contains 13 residues. This CDR3 is CASSLAGWGEQYF. CDR3 nucleotide sequence: TGTGCCAGCAGCTTAGCAGGGTGGGGCGAGCAGTACTTC.

The V and J genes are TRBV2 and TRBJ2-3; a weak D match, TRBD1 (6 bases). Germline V lookup: CDR1 SNHLY, CDR2 FYNNEI. Trimming took off 4 bases at V and 4 bases at J, with 15 bases between the two ends. This CDR3 spans 15 amino acids. For the CDR3, the DNA is TGTGCCAGCAGTGCCCGACAGGTGGTTTCAGATACGCAGTATTTT. Amino acid sequence: CASSARQVVSDTQYF.

V usage is TRBV2 and J usage is TRBJ2-3; D is perhaps TRBD2 (6 bases). V dropped 8 bases and J dropped 2 bases, with 14 bases sitting between them. This CDR3 is built from 14 residues. CDR1 and CDR2 from the germline V gene are SNHLY and FYNNEI. The CDR3 sequence: CASRTRDFTDTQYF. The CDR3 DNA is TGTGCCAGCCGTACTAGGGACTTCACAGATACGCAGTATTTT.

The V gene is TRBV6-2 or TRBV6-3, the J gene TRBJ2-3; a weak D match, TRBD2 (5 bases). This CDR3 has 18 residues. Germline V CDR1 and CDR2: MNHEY, SVGEGT. Trimming took off 3 bases at V and 2 bases at J, with 21 bases between the two ends. The CDR3 sequence is CASSYFGVTSTDTDTQYF. The CDR3 nucleotides are TGTGCCAGCAGTTATTTCGGGGTTACCTCAACAGACACAGATACGCAGTATTTT.

The chain carries TRBV4-1 and TRBJ1-3; D gene unclear. V was shortened by 1 base and J by 2 bases, with 9 bases between the two germline ends. CDR1 and CDR2 (germline): MGHRA, YSYEKL. This CDR3 has 15 amino acids. The CDR3 coding sequence is TGCGCCAGCAGCCAAGTAGGAGGGACTGGAAACACCATATATTTT. As protein: CASSQVGGTGNTIYF.

The gene calls are TRBV6-5 and TRBJ2-7; the match to TRBD1 covers 7 bases. V shed 6 bases and J 3 bases; nucleotides not matched to a gene: 5. CDR3 length equals 13 residues. Per the germline V gene, CDR1 is MNHEY and CDR2 is SVGAGI. The CDR3 sequence: CASSWDRGYEQYF. In DNA form, the CDR3 reads TGTGCCAGCAGCTGGGACAGAGGCTACGAGCAGTACTTC.

This rearrangement joins TRBV5-1 to TRBJ1-2; D gene unclear. Per the germline V gene, CDR1 is SGHRS and CDR2 is YFSETQ. V lost 0 bases to trimming and J lost 2 bases, with 8 bases between them. This CDR3 is built from 14 residues. The CDR3 sequence: CASSLATRNYGYTF. In DNA, the CDR3 is TGCGCCAGCAGCTTGGCGACAAGGAACTATGGCTACACCTTC. The entire variable domain, with the rest obtained from reference TRBV5-1 and TRBJ1-2, is as follows: KAGVTQTPRYLIKTRGQQVTLSCSPISGHRSVSWYQQTPGQGLQFLFEYFSETQRNKGNFPGRFSGRQFSNSRSEMNVSTLELGDSALYLCASSLATRNYGYTFGSGTRLTVV.

The chain joins TRBV18 to TRBJ2-2; 8 nucleotides match TRBD1. With V trimmed by 3 bases and J by 0 bases, 3 bases remained unmatched. The CDR3 covers 16 residues. In germline, CDR1 is KGHSH, CDR2 LQKENI. DNA for the CDR3: TGTGCCAGCTCACCCGGGACAGGAGCGAACACCGGGGAGCTGTTTTTT. As protein: CASSPGTGANTGELFF.

This chain links TRBV27 with TRBJ2-1; 7 bases map to TRBD2. Germline values: CDR1 MNHEY, CDR2 SMNVEV (reference sequence). With V trimmed by 7 bases and J by 4 bases, 10 bases remained unmatched. The CDR3 runs 15 residues. The CDR3 region has the DNA TGTGCCAGCACCCCGTGGGGGGGAGGGTACAATGAGCAGTTCTTC. It specifies CASTPWGGGYNEQFF.

This chain links TRBV5-1 with TRBJ1-4; perhaps TRBD1 as D (5 bases). Germline V gene data show CDR1 as SGHRS and CDR2 as YFSETQ. The CDR3 contains 16 residues. Trimming took off 0 bases at V and 6 bases at J, with 15 bases between the two ends. The CDR3 DNA follows: TGCGCCAGCAGCTTGGCGGTAGGGCTAGGGGATGAAAAACTGTTTTTT. It yields the protein CASSLAVGLGDEKLFF.

J is TRBJ2-7 and V is TRBV4-2; 11 bases are a match to TRBD2. CDR1 is LGHNA, CDR2 YNFKEQ, per germline. The CDR3 contains 16 residues. Trimming cost V 3 bases and J 4 bases; bases outside gene matches: 8. The CDR3 coding sequence is TGTGCCAGCAGCCACGGTACCGGGACTAGCGGTTACGAGCAGTACTTC. It encodes CASSHGTGTSGYEQYF.